This passage covers 27 T cell receptor beta chains from one sample sequenced in a study of T cell repertoires in cytomegalovirus infection (dated by TCRdb to between 2019 and 2020). Sequencing instrument: Illumina HiSeq 1500. Using fastp trimming at Q25 and MiXCR clonotype assembly, TCRdb reanalyzed the public sequencing data and kept in-frame beta chains. One record per CDR3 amino acid sequence lists the most common genes and DNA. The sample table lists 640,000 or so distinct CDR3 sequences, around 32% of them with a count of one. Of the sample, approximately 18% is held by the ten largest clones. These receptors' targets are unknown. The treatment or condition label, as the study defines it: in vitro stimulation with specific CMV peptide epitopes to enrich CMV-specific T cells. The starting material was cultured PBMCs, obtained from culture after CMV antigen stimulation. These receptors all stem from a human donor in good health (CMV status not recorded). Some clones in this sample may be carry-over from other donors' samples.

This clonotype turned up a few times. The rearrangement uses TRBV7-2 and TRBJ2-1; D is unresolved. V was cut by 4 bases and J by 13 bases, with 14 bases left in between. Germline CDR1 and CDR2: SGHTA and FQGNSA. The CDR3 totals 12 residues. This CDR3 reads CASSSLRASQFF. The CDR3 coding sequence is TGTGCCAGCAGCTCCCTCCGCGCCTCCCAGTTCTTC. Based on the CDR3 plus reference TRBV7-2 and TRBJ2-1, the full variable domain is GAGVSQSPSNKVTEKGKDVELRCDPISGHTALYWYRQSLGQGLEFLIYFQGNSAPDKSGLPSDRFSAERTGGSVSTLTIQRTQQEDSAVYLCASSSLRASQFFGPGTRLTVL.

V and J are TRBV19 and TRBJ1-2; 7 bases are shared with TRBD1. Trimming took 6 bases from V and 4 from J; bases not matched to a gene: 5. The CDR3 loop spans 13 amino acids. Germline V gene sequence: CDR1 LNHDA, CDR2 SQIVND (reference sequence). CDR3 sequence: CASRRGQAYGYTF. The CDR3 bases are TGTGCCAGTAGGAGGGGGCAGGCCTATGGCTACACCTTC.

The rearrangement uses TRBV30 and TRBJ1-1; no clear D gene. This CDR3 contains 12 residues. Germline-derived CDR1 and CDR2 are GTSNPN and SVGIG (reference sequence). V was shortened by 1 base and J by 3 bases, with 6 bases between the two germline ends. The CDR3 sequence is CAWSGVDTEAFF. Written as DNA, the CDR3 is TGTGCCTGGAGTGGGGTGGACACTGAAGCTTTCTTT.

The rearrangement links TRBV5-4 to TRBJ2-5, with 15 bases matching TRBD2. The ends lost 4 bases at V and 2 bases at J; junction bases unmatched: 3. The CDR3 covers 16 residues. CDR1 is SGHNT and CDR2 is YYREEE in the germline V gene (reference sequence). For the CDR3, the DNA is TGTGCCAGCAGCCACGGGACTAGCGGGAGGCAAGAGACCCAGTACTTC. Translated, it gives CASSHGTSGRQETQYF.

In DNA, the CDR3 is TGCGCCAGCAGCGGTACGAGAGGGACTAGCGGAGACTACAATGAGCAGTTCTTC. It specifies CASSGTRGTSGDYNEQFF. The chain combines TRBV5-1 with TRBJ2-1; 11 bases match TRBD2. The V and J ends lost 4 bases and 3 bases, in that order; junction bases with no gene match: 12. From germline, CDR1 is SGHRS and CDR2 YFSETQ. The CDR3 is 18 amino acids.

The rearrangement joins TRBV7-8 to TRBJ1-5; D gene ambiguous. The CDR3 covers 13 residues. The germline CDR1 and CDR2 sequences are SGHVS and FQNEAQ. Trimming cost V 5 bases and J 11 bases, with 16 bases left between them. DNA for the CDR3: TGTGCCAGCAGCACCCACACATTAGAAGCCCAGCATTTT. This sequence encodes CASSTHTLEAQHF. Full variable domain (rest looked up from reference TRBV7-8 and TRBJ1-5): GAGVSQSPRYKVAKRGQDVALRCDPISGHVSLFWYQQALGQGPEFLTYFQNEAQLDKSGLPSDRFFAERPEGSVSTLKIQRTQQEDSAVYLCASSTHTLEAQHFGDGTRLSIL.

The chain links TRBV19 to TRBJ2-2; the D gene is possibly TRBD2 (6 bases). CDR3 length equals 16 residues. CDR1 and CDR2 from the germline V gene are LNHDA and SQIVND (reference sequence). V was trimmed by 6 bases and J by 6 bases, leaving 20 bases between them. CDR3 sequence: CASSAYGGAEAGELFF. The DNA for the CDR3 is TGTGCCAGTAGCGCTTACGGCGGGGCCGAAGCCGGGGAGCTGTTTTTT.

Only a few counts were recorded for this clonotype. The chain joins TRBV19 to TRBJ2-7, with D perhaps matching TRBD2 (6 bases). The germline gives CDR1 LNHDA, CDR2 SQIVND (reference sequence). The CDR3 contains 14 residues. V lost 1 base, J lost 4 bases, and 11 bases lay in between. The CDR3 region is CASSIAGGGYEQYF. The CDR3 bases are TGTGCCAGTAGTATAGCCGGGGGTGGATACGAGCAGTACTTC.

This clonotype was counted only a few times. V usage is TRBV12-3 or TRBV12-4 and J usage is TRBJ1-5; no definite D call. Trimming took 2 bases from V and 4 from J, leaving 12 bases between them. The CDR3 consists of 15 residues. CDR3 DNA sequence: TGTGCCAGCAGTTTATCGGGCCGTAAAAATCAGCCCCAGCATTTT. It yields the protein CASSLSGRKNQPQHF.

The chain employs TRBV6-5 and TRBJ2-7; 9 positions agree with TRBD2. J gave up 0 bases and V 5 bases, and 5 bases lay outside the gene matches. The CDR3 spans 15 residues. From germline, CDR1 is MNHEY and CDR2 SVGAGI. In nucleotides, the CDR3 is TGTGCCAGCAGTCCTGGACTAGCGCTCTCCTACGAGCAGTACTTC. This encodes CASSPGLALSYEQYF.

V gene TRBV18 combines with J gene TRBJ1-2; D not resolved. CDR3 length equals 14 residues. The germline V gene encodes CDR1 KGHSH and CDR2 LQKENI. The V end was cut by 1 base, the J end by 4 bases, with 10 bases between. Here the CDR3 reads CASSPREPLYGYTF. The CDR3 nucleotides read TGTGCCAGCTCACCACGGGAACCGCTCTATGGCTACACCTTC.

As to this clonotype: This may arise from a read error, as a much more abundant clone is one base away. This sequence joins TRBV12-3 or TRBV12-4 and TRBJ1-1; 7 bases are shared with TRBD1. Trimming at V came to 6 bases and at J to 1 base, leaving 5 bases not matched to a gene. The length of the CDR3 is 14 residues. DNA of the CDR3: TGTGCCAGCAGCACCGGGACAGAGAACACTGAAGCTTTCTTT. Its translation is CASSTGTENTEAFF.

This clonotype was observed many times. This chain joins TRBV7-2 and TRBJ2-7; 7 bases agree with TRBD2. This CDR3 region has 13 residues. V lost 6 bases to trimming and J lost 2 bases; unmatched junction nucleotides: 4. The germline gives CDR1 SGHTA, CDR2 FQGNSA. CDR3 loop: CASSLSGAYEQYF. The CDR3 DNA is TGTGCCAGCAGTTTAAGCGGGGCCTACGAGCAGTACTTC.

This clonotype was seen a handful of times. A junction end diverges from the germline sequence, so it may reflect a read error. The CDR3 here is CASSGSGATNIQYF. DNA for the CDR3: TGTGCCAGCAGTGGGTCGGGGGCCACAAACATTCAGTACTTC. The chain combines TRBV6-1 with TRBJ2-4, with D perhaps given as TRBD1 or TRBD2 (6 bases each). The CDR3 runs 14 residues. Germline V gives CDR1 MNHNS, CDR2 SASEGT.

A few counts support this clonotype. This rearrangement joins TRBV19 to TRBJ2-1, with D perhaps TRBD1 or TRBD2 (6 bases each). V gave up 4 bases and J gave up 3 bases, with 10 bases separating them. CDR1 LNHDA and CDR2 SQIVND come from the germline V gene (reference sequence). CDR3 length: 14 residues. DNA for the CDR3: TGTGCCAGTAGTAAGGGGGGCGACTACAATGAGCAGTTCTTC. It yields the protein CASSKGGDYNEQFF.

This chain connects TRBV2 to TRBJ1-1, with D unresolved. The CDR3 covers 11 residues. The germline gives CDR1 SNHLY, CDR2 FYNNEI. V was cut by 10 bases and J by 6 bases, with 12 bases left in between. The CDR3 here is CAIIQRPEAFF. The CDR3 DNA reads as TGTGCCATTATACAGCGGCCTGAAGCTTTCTTT.

The chain carries TRBV7-8 and TRBJ2-6, with unresolved D. The V gene's germline CDR1 is SGHVS and CDR2 FQNEAQ. V lost 2 bases and J 0 bases, leaving 8 bases between the germline ends. This CDR3 spans 16 amino acids. In DNA form, the CDR3 reads TGTGCCAGCAGCTTAAACCGTATCTCTGGGGCCAACGTCCTGACTTTC. This translates into CASSLNRISGANVLTF.

The chain uses TRBV5-5 and TRBJ2-1, with D possibly matching TRBD1 (6 bases). Per germline, CDR1 SGHKS and CDR2 YYEKEE (reference sequence). V dropped 2 bases and J dropped 14 bases, with 11 bases sitting between them. CDR3 length: 11 residues. The CDR3 region has the DNA TGTGCCAGCAGCTTTACAGGGTGGGAGTTCTTC. Protein sequence: CASSFTGWEFF.

The sample holds a few counts of this clonotype. The V call is TRBV7-2, the J call TRBJ2-4; weak D call: TRBD2 (6 bases). V was cut by 3 bases and J by 9 bases, with 12 bases left in between. CDR3 length: 13 residues. Germline assignment: CDR1 SGHTA and CDR2 FQGNSA. The CDR3, as DNA: TGTGCCAGCAGCTTCGGGACTTATCCCATTCAGTACTTC. This gives the protein CASSFGTYPIQYF.

This clonotype was seen at least ten times. The rearrangement uses TRBV7-2 and TRBJ1-3; possibly TRBD1 for D (5 bases). Germline CDR1 reads SGHTA; CDR2 reads FQGNSA. V was clipped by 5 bases and J by 1 base, with 15 bases between them. The CDR3 is 16 amino acids. As DNA, the CDR3 is TGTGCCAGCAGCCCCCAGGGAGGGTATTCTGGAAACACCATATATTTT. This gives the protein CASSPQGGYSGNTIYF.

The chain couples TRBV19 to TRBJ2-3; 9 positions agree with TRBD2. The CDR3 is 17 amino acids. V trimming: 0 bases; J trimming: 6 bases; junction bases outside the gene matches: 10. Germline V lookup: CDR1 LNHDA, CDR2 SQIVND (reference sequence). Written as DNA, the CDR3 is TGTGCCAGTAGTATAGATCCTGGTAGCGGGGGCGCCGATACGCAGTATTTT. Translating it yields CASSIDPGSGGADTQYF.

The chain recombines TRBV5-4 with TRBJ2-6, with D perhaps assigned TRBD1 or TRBD2 (5 bases each). In germline, CDR1 is SGHNT, CDR2 YYREEE (reference sequence). The CDR3 runs 15 residues. The V end lost 4 bases, the J end lost 3 bases, and 11 bases lay between the germline ends. DNA of the CDR3: TGTGCCAGCAGCGTCAGGGAGAGTGGGGCCAACGTCCTGACTTTC. Its translation: CASSVRESGANVLTF.

The table lists this clonotype with many counts. V usage is TRBV7-2 and J usage is TRBJ2-7; D is possibly TRBD2 (6 bases). The germline V and J ends were trimmed by 5 bases and 7 bases, with 12 bases remaining between them. This CDR3 is 12 amino acids long. CDR1 is SGHTA, CDR2 FQGNSA, per germline. The CDR3 loop is CASSVPSGEQYF. CDR3 nucleotide sequence: TGTGCCAGCAGCGTACCAAGCGGGGAGCAGTACTTC.

This clonotype occurred a few times. V gene TRBV19 combines with J gene TRBJ1-1, with no clear D. Germline CDR1 LNHDA, CDR2 SQIVND (reference sequence). V was shortened by 0 bases and J by 11 bases, with 19 bases between the two germline ends. The CDR3 length is 15 residues. Written as DNA, the CDR3 is TGTGCCAGTAGTATAGATCTCAAGGGCCGCCGGAGGGCTTTCTTT. Encoded protein: CASSIDLKGRRRAFF. Variable domain in full (rest from reference TRBV19 and TRBJ1-1): DGGITQSPKYLFRKEGQNVTLSCEQNLNHDAMYWYRQDPGQGLRLIYYSQIVNDFQKGDIAEGYSVSREKKESFPLTVTSAQKNPTAFYLCASSIDLKGRRRAFFGQGTRLTVV.

The rearrangement uses TRBV12-3 or TRBV12-4 and TRBJ2-3; D is ambiguous. Trimming shortened V by 3 bases and J by 12 bases, and 10 bases separated the two germline ends. CDR3 length equals 11 residues. For the CDR3, the DNA is TGTGCCAGCAGTTTCCAGCGATTTCAGTATTTT. Amino acids: CASSFQRFQYF.

This chain joins TRBV11-2 and TRBJ2-7, with D perhaps being TRBD1 or TRBD2 (6 bases each). This CDR3 has 16 amino acids. The ends were cut back, 2 bases at V and 2 bases at J, with 16 bases in the middle. From germline, CDR1 is SGHAT and CDR2 FQNNGV. Written as DNA, the CDR3 is TGTGCCAGCAGCTTACTGGGGGGCCCAGTTGCCTACGAGCAGTACTTC. This translates into CASSLLGGPVAYEQYF.

This clonotype has only one observation. This chain joins TRBV10-3 and TRBJ1-6; 9 bases line up with TRBD1. The V gene's germline CDR1 is ENHRY and CDR2 SYGVKD. V was pared by 4 bases and J by 6 bases, with 7 bases of the junction left unmatched. This CDR3 has 16 amino acids. CDR3 in DNA: TGTGCCATCAGTGGATCGGGACAGGGTCTTAATTCACCCCTCCACTTT. Amino acid sequence: CAISGSGQGLNSPLHF.